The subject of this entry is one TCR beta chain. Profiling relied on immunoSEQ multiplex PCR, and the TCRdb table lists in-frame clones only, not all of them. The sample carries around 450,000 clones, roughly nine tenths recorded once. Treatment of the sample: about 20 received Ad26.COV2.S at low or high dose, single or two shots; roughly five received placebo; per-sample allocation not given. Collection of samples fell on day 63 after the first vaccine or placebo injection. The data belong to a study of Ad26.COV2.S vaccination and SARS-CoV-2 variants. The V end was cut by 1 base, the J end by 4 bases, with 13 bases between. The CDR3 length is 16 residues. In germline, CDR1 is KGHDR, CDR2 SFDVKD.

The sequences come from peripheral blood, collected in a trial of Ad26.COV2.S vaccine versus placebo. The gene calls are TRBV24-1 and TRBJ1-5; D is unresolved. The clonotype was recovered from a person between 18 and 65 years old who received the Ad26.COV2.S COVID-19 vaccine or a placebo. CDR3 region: CATSDLAAGPNQPQHF. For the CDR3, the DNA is TGTGCCACCAGTGATTTAGCGGCAGGTCCAAATCAGCCCCAGCATTTT.